Here is one T cell receptor (beta chain) with its context. The data were obtained in a study of blood T cell repertoires in COVID-19. TCRdb's table, derived via immunoSEQ multiplex PCR, lists solely in-frame clones and lacks some. The sample holds more than 250,000 clones, 86% seen once. This TCR was recovered from a man aged 18 to 35 with active or convalescent COVID-19. The source material was peripheral blood.

The DNA for the CDR3 is TGCAGCGTTATAACAGAACCGGGACAGGAAAATTATAACTATGGCTACACCTTC. It encodes CSVITEPGQENYNYGYTF. The J gene is TRBJ1-2, the V gene TRBV29-1, with TRBD1 matching over 8 bases. With 5 bases clipped from V and 1 base from J, the junction kept 18 bases outside the gene matches. This CDR3 region has 18 residues. The germline gives CDR1 SQVTM, CDR2 ANQGSEA.